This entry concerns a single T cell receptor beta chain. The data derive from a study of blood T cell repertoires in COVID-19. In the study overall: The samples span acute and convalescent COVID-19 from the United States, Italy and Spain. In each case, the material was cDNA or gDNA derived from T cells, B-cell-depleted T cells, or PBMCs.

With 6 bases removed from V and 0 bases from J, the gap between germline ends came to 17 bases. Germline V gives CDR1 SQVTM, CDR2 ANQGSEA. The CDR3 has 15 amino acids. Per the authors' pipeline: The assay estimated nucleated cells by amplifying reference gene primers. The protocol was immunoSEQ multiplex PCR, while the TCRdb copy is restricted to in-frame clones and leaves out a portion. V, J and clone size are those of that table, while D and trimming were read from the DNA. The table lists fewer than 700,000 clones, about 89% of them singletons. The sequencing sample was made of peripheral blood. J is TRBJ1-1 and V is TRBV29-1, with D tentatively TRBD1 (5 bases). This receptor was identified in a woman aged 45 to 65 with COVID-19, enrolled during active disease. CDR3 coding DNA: TGCAGCGTGGGGGAAACCGGGACTTTGAACACTGAAGCTTTCTTT. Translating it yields CSVGETGTLNTEAFF.